The source of this TCR beta chain is a study of blood T cell repertoires in COVID-19. Study in general: There were acute and convalescent COVID-19 samples, and they came from the United States, Italy and Spain. PBMCs, B-cell-depleted T cells, or T cells were the source of the cDNA or gDNA that made up the material.

How the authors handled the data: How many nucleated cells were present was estimated from reference gene primer amplification. Profiling relied on immunoSEQ multiplex PCR, and the TCRdb table lists in-frame clones only, not all of them. That table gives V, J and clone size, and the DNA gave D and trimming. The sample has about 240,000 clones; 65% to 90% are singletons. Germline V gene lookup returns CDR1 SGHVS and CDR2 FQNEAQ. The J segment lost 2 bases and the V segment lost 5 bases, leaving 11 bases of the junction unmatched. The CDR3 runs 16 residues. Sequencing was carried out using peripheral blood. J is TRBJ1-2 and V is TRBV7-8; TRBD1 aligns across 7 bases. The clonotype comes from a man aged 50 to 59 with COVID-19, enrolled during active disease. The CDR3 nucleotides read TGTGCCAGCAGCCCCCGGACAGGAATTTTAAACTATGGCTACACCTTC. Translated: CASSPRTGILNYGYTF.